The present entry profiles one TCR beta chain with its context. Generated by immunoSEQ multiplex PCR, the TCRdb table keeps only in-frame clones and is missing some. This sample has about 170,000 clones, with about 83% found just once. Germline loops: CDR1 SGHAT, CDR2 FQDESV (reference sequence). V lost 0 bases to trimming and J lost 4 bases, with 9 bases between them. The CDR3 covers 14 residues. These data are taken from a study of blood T cell repertoires in COVID-19. The origin of this receptor is a woman in her 70s who had recovered from COVID-19. The chain carries TRBV11-1 and TRBJ1-2; D is undetermined. Material for sequencing was peripheral blood. CDR3 coding DNA: TGTGCCAGCAGCTTAGCGCCGGCGGGCTATGGCTACACCTTC. Residues: CASSLAPAGYGYTF.